Listed here are 23 T cell receptor beta chains from one sample, sequenced in a study of blood T cell repertoires in COVID-19. Some clones are missing from TCRdb's copy, which holds only in-frame ones; the method was immunoSEQ multiplex PCR. Of approximately 200,000 clones in the sample, roughly 77% were seen once. Sequenced material: PBMCs or T cells enriched from blood (not recorded which). The receptors originated from a man aged 40-55 years who had recovered from COVID-19.

DNA of the CDR3: TGTGCCAGCAGCTTGGAGGCGGGGATGATTTATACGCAGTATTTT. Residues: CASSLEAGMIYTQYF. The gene calls are TRBV5-6 and TRBJ2-3; D might be TRBD2 (6 bases). The germline V gene encodes CDR1 SGHDT and CDR2 YYEEEE. This CDR3 comprises 15 residues. V lost 0 bases to trimming and J lost 7 bases, with 15 bases between them. The whole variable domain, remainder taken from reference TRBV5-6 and TRBJ2-3, is DAGVTQSPTHLIKTRGQQVTLRCSPKSGHDTVSWYQQALGQGPQFIFQYYEEEERQRGNFPDRFSGHQFPNYSSELNVNALLLGDSALYLCASSLEAGMIYTQYFGPGTRLTVL.

V is TRBV7-8 and J is TRBJ1-5; 7 bases map to TRBD1. The CDR3 sequence is 15 residues long. Germline V gives CDR1 SGHVS, CDR2 FQNEAQ. Unmatched junction bases numbered 8, after V lost 0 bases and J lost 9 bases. The CDR3 nucleotides read TGTGCCAGCAGCTTAGCCCAGACAGGGCTTAGGCCCCAGCATTTT. Amino acids: CASSLAQTGLRPQHF.

This sequence joins TRBV9 and TRBJ2-1, with D maybe TRBD2 (6 bases). The CDR3 totals 14 residues. Trimming took off 3 bases at V and 8 bases at J, with 15 bases between the two ends. CDR1 and CDR2 (germline): SGDLS, YYNGEE. CDR3 DNA sequence: TGTGCCAGCAGCGAGGGCGGGATAGGGGATGAGCAGTTCTTC. Translated, it gives CASSEGGIGDEQFF.

The count of this clone is one. This chain uses TRBV6-5 with TRBJ1-6; TRBD1 is a possible D gene (6 bases). The V gene lost 1 base and the J gene lost 8 bases, with 15 bases spanning the gap. Per germline, CDR1 MNHEY and CDR2 SVGAGI. This CDR3 is 16 amino acids long. CDR3 sequence (DNA): TGTGCCAGCAGTTACTTCCCCCGGACAGTATATTCACCCCTCCACTTT. It yields the protein CASSYFPRTVYSPLHF.

V usage is TRBV2 and J usage is TRBJ2-4; TRBD2 aligns across 15 bases. Germline V gene sequence: CDR1 SNHLY, CDR2 FYNNEI. Trimming took 5 bases from V and 15 from J; bases not matched to a gene: 17. The CDR3 loop spans 17 amino acids. DNA of the CDR3: TGTGCCAGCAGTCTACGGACTAGCGGGGGGGCCCCGGTTGAAGCGTACTTC. This translates into CASSLRTSGGAPVEAYF.

CDR3 sequence (DNA): TGTGCCAGCAGCGTGGGCAGACGGGGAGAGACCCAGTACTTC. Protein: CASSVGRRGETQYF. The chain couples TRBV9 to TRBJ2-5, with a weak D call TRBD2 (5 bases). Per germline, CDR1 SGDLS and CDR2 YYNGEE. This CDR3 contains 14 residues. V gave up 2 bases and J gave up 4 bases, with 12 bases separating them.

This clone came up a few times. J is TRBJ1-5 and V is TRBV5-5; D might be TRBD1 (6 bases). CDR1 and CDR2 (germline): SGHKS, YYEKEE (reference sequence). Between the trimmed V and J ends, which lost 4 bases and 2 bases, there was a span of 7 bases. This CDR3 is built from 13 residues. CDR3 amino acids: CASSRTGNQPQHF. The CDR3 DNA reads TGTGCCAGCAGCAGGACAGGCAATCAGCCCCAGCATTTT.

This chain connects TRBV9 to TRBJ2-3, with a tentative D call TRBD2 (6 bases). The CDR3 length is 14 residues. The germline gives CDR1 SGDLS, CDR2 YYNGEE. Between the trimmed V and J ends, which lost 6 bases and 6 bases, there was a span of 17 bases. CDR3 in amino acids: CASITLSGDDTQYF. The CDR3 DNA follows: TGTGCCAGCATCACCTTATCGGGGGACGATACGCAGTATTTT.

A remark on this clone: Other nucleotide sequences in the sample specify the same CDR3. J is TRBJ1-2 and V is TRBV2, with 8 nucleotides matching TRBD1. Germline CDR1 SNHLY, CDR2 FYNNEI. The CDR3 totals 14 residues. Trimming cost V 4 bases and J 4 bases; bases outside gene matches: 5. CDR3 in DNA: TGTGCCAGCAGTGGAGGACAGGGAGGCTATGGCTACACCTTC. Translating it yields CASSGGQGGYGYTF.

The gene calls are TRBV19 and TRBJ2-1; TRBD2 aligns across 9 bases. CDR3 size: 14 residues. Germline V gene data show CDR1 as LNHDA and CDR2 as SQIVND (reference sequence). V lost 10 bases, J lost 3 bases, and 7 bases stayed unmatched. The chain's CDR3 is CAIGLAGIYNEQFF. The CDR3 DNA sequence: TGTGCCATTGGGCTAGCGGGAATCTACAATGAGCAGTTCTTC.

V is TRBV5-4 and J is TRBJ2-7; 10 bases are shared with TRBD1. Germline V gene lookup returns CDR1 SGHNT and CDR2 YYREEE (reference sequence). After removal of 4 bases from V and 4 bases from J, the junction contained 11 bases not matched to a gene. The CDR3 runs 16 residues. CDR3 in amino acids: CASSPYPPGQGYEQYF. In DNA form, the CDR3 reads TGTGCCAGCAGCCCTTACCCGCCGGGACAGGGGTACGAGCAGTACTTC.

The rearrangement joins TRBV5-6 to TRBJ1-2, with a possible D match to TRBD1 (6 bases). Germline V gene sequence: CDR1 SGHDT, CDR2 YYEEEE. Trimming pared 3 bases from V and 4 bases from J, leaving 10 bases between. There are 13 residues in the CDR3. The CDR3 DNA is TGTGCCAGCAGCTGGGGACAAGCCTATGGCTACACCTTC. Translated, it gives CASSWGQAYGYTF.

This chain uses TRBV19 with TRBJ2-1, with 8 bases matching TRBD2. CDR1 and CDR2 from the germline V gene are LNHDA and SQIVND (reference sequence). The CDR3 covers 14 residues. Trimming took 5 bases from V and 5 from J; bases not matched to a gene: 5. CDR3 protein: CASSLLAANNEQFF. The DNA of the CDR3 is TGTGCCAGTAGTTTACTAGCGGCAAACAATGAGCAGTTCTTC. The entire variable domain, with the rest obtained from reference TRBV19 and TRBJ2-1, is as follows: DGGITQSPKYLFRKEGQNVTLSCEQNLNHDAMYWYRQDPGQGLRLIYYSQIVNDFQKGDIAEGYSVSREKKESFPLTVTSAQKNPTAFYLCASSLLAANNEQFFGPGTRLTVL.

This rearrangement joins TRBV5-4 to TRBJ2-5; 8 nucleotides match TRBD2. CDR1 and CDR2 (germline): SGHNT, YYREEE (reference sequence). The CDR3 is 17 amino acids. With 4 bases clipped from V and 0 bases from J, the junction kept 11 bases outside the gene matches. CDR3 in amino acids: CASSPPGRAGYQETQYF. The CDR3 DNA is TGTGCCAGCAGCCCCCCCGGGAGGGCCGGGTACCAAGAGACCCAGTACTTC.

The V and J genes are TRBV5-6 and TRBJ1-2, with TRBD1 matching 8 bases. The V gene end was trimmed by 1 base and the J gene end by 5 bases; junction bases not matched to a gene: 10. Per germline, CDR1 SGHDT and CDR2 YYEEEE. CDR3 length: 16 amino acids. CDR3 DNA: TGTGCCAGCAGCTTGCGGCAGGGGGCTCGCTGGTATGGCTACACCTTC. Its protein is CASSLRQGARWYGYTF.

The chain recombines TRBV18 with TRBJ2-2; 9 positions match TRBD2. V was clipped by 1 base and J by 2 bases; unmatched bases: 2. Germline loops: CDR1 KGHSH, CDR2 LQKENI. The CDR3 runs to 16 residues. This CDR3 is CASSPLAGVNTGELFF. DNA of the CDR3: TGTGCCAGCTCACCACTAGCGGGGGTCAACACCGGGGAGCTGTTTTTT.

The chain combines TRBV14 with TRBJ2-1; 7 nucleotides align to TRBD2. Germline V gene lookup returns CDR1 SGHDN and CDR2 FVKESK. The CDR3 length is 16 residues. V gave up 2 bases and J gave up 3 bases; unmatched junction bases: 7. The CDR3 loop reads CASSQRRRERYNEQFF. The CDR3 nucleotides are TGTGCCAGCAGCCAACGTCGGCGGGAGCGCTACAATGAGCAGTTCTTC.

J is TRBJ2-2 and V is TRBV3-1 (or the pseudogene TRBV3-2); D perhaps matches TRBD2 (6 bases). V was trimmed by 1 base and J by 7 bases, leaving 10 bases between them. This CDR3 region has 14 residues. Germline values: CDR1 LGHDT, CDR2 YNNKEL (reference sequence). CDR3 DNA: TGTGCCAGCAGCCAAGGATACGGGGGCGGGGAGCTGTTTTTT. This sequence encodes CASSQGYGGGELFF.

The gene calls are TRBV6-6 and TRBJ2-2, with unresolved D. The CDR3 has 15 residues. Germline assignment: CDR1 MNHNY and CDR2 SVGAGI (reference sequence). Trimming took 7 bases from V and 0 from J, leaving 12 bases between them. CDR3 DNA sequence: TGTGCCAGCATGGTCGTAAGCTCGAACACCGGGGAGCTGTTTTTT. Translation gives CASMVVSSNTGELFF.

This chain links TRBV7-9 with TRBJ1-2; 9 bases are shared with TRBD1. CDR3 length: 14 amino acids. V was pared by 2 bases and J by 4 bases, with 2 bases of the junction left unmatched. From germline, CDR1 is SEHNR and CDR2 FQNEAQ (reference sequence). The CDR3 DNA reads as TGTGCCAGCAGCTTAACAGGGGGCGGCTATGGCTACACCTTC. It yields the protein CASSLTGGGYGYTF.

This sequence joins TRBV6-5 and TRBJ1-5, with 7 nucleotides matching TRBD1. Germline V gene sequence: CDR1 MNHEY, CDR2 SVGAGI. The CDR3 loop spans 13 amino acids. V was clipped by 8 bases and J by 7 bases; unmatched bases: 8. The CDR3, as DNA: TGTGCCAGCCTAGACAGGGTGGGCCAGCCCCAGCATTTT. Translated: CASLDRVGQPQHF.

This clone was recorded a few times. CDR3 sequence reads: CASSLSAGGKTDTQYF. CDR3 in DNA: TGCGCCAGCAGCCTTTCAGCGGGGGGAAAGACAGATACGCAGTATTTT. The gene calls are TRBV5-1 and TRBJ2-3; 9 bases map to TRBD2. Germline V CDR1 and CDR2: SGHRS, YFSETQ. The CDR3 has 16 amino acids. V gave up 4 bases and J gave up 3 bases; unmatched junction bases: 9.

The rearrangement joins TRBV11-2 to TRBJ2-5, with D possibly being TRBD1 (6 bases). The CDR3 extends over 15 amino acids. Trimming stripped 5 bases from V and 1 base from J, with 14 bases between. CDR1 SGHAT and CDR2 FQNNGV come from the germline V gene. Here the CDR3 reads CASSLGQLPQETQYF. CDR3 nucleotides: TGTGCCAGCAGCCTTGGACAGCTTCCCCAAGAGACCCAGTACTTC.